This TCR beta chain was captured in a study of read filtering for tumor transcriptome and immune sequencing. This clonotype was picked up many times. This library used around 400 ng RNA and molecular barcoded adaptors spanning alpha/delta and beta/gamma chains. Each CDR3 protein is one row after TCRdb ran MiXCR on the reads. The table includes 90,000 to 95,000 distinct CDR3 sequences, roughly a fifth detected once. The CDR3 sequence is 15 residues long. Trimming shortened V by 2 bases and J by 0 bases, and 10 bases separated the two germline ends. CDR1 is SEHNR and CDR2 is FQNEAQ in the germline V gene (reference sequence).

This clonotype originated in a donor at least 40 years old with multiple myeloma. The chain recombines TRBV7-9 with TRBJ1-1, with unresolved D. Input material: a population of CD138-negative cells sorted from bone marrow. This chain's CDR3 is CASSLQSLMNTEAFF. The CDR3, as DNA: TGTGCCAGCAGCTTACAAAGTTTAATGAACACTGAAGCTTTCTTT.